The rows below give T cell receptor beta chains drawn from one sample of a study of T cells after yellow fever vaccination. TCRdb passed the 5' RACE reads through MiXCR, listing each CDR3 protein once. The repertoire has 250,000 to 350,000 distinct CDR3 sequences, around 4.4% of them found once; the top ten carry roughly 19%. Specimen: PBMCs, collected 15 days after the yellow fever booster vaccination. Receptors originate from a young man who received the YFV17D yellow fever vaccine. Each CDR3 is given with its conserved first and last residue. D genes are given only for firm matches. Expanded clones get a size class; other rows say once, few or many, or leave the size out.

CDR3 DNA: TGCGCCAGCAGCCAAGATCTAGCGGGGGGCTCCTACGAGCAGTACTTC; CDR3 protein: CASSQDLAGGSYEQYF; J gene: TRBJ2-7; V gene: TRBV4-3; D gene: TRBD2; clone size: many
CDR3 DNA: TGTGCCAGCAGCAACGGGTTGGGTTCACCCCTCCACTTT; CDR3 protein: CASSNGLGSPLHF; J gene: TRBJ1-6; V gene: TRBV7-2; D gene: .; clone size: many
CDR3 DNA: TGCGCCAGCAGCCGGGGCATTACTGAAAAACTGTTTTTT; CDR3 protein: CASSRGITEKLFF; J gene: TRBJ1-4; V gene: TRBV4-1; D gene: .; clone size: few
CDR3 DNA: TGTGCCAGCAGTTTAGACGGTAGCGGGGGAACCTACGAGCAGTACTTC; CDR3 protein: CASSLDGSGGTYEQYF; J gene: TRBJ2-7; V gene: TRBV12-3/TRBV12-4; D gene: TRBD2; clone size: few
CDR3 DNA: TGTGCCAGCAGTTACTACGAGAACACTGAAGCTTTCTTT; CDR3 protein: CASSYYENTEAFF; J gene: TRBJ1-1; V gene: TRBV6-5; D gene: .; clone size: .
CDR3 DNA: TGCAGCGTTAAAACCGGGACAGGCATGCGAAATGAGCAGTTCTTC; CDR3 protein: CSVKTGTGMRNEQFF; J gene: TRBJ2-1; V gene: TRBV29-1; D gene: TRBD1; clone size: many
CDR3 DNA: TGTGCCAGCAGTTGGACTAGCGGGGGGACCGGGGAGCTGTTTTTT; CDR3 protein: CASSWTSGGTGELFF; J gene: TRBJ2-2; V gene: TRBV12-3/TRBV12-4; D gene: TRBD2; clone size: many
CDR3 DNA: TGTGCCAGCAGCGGGGTAGCGGGGGGGTCCAATGAGCAGTTCTTC; CDR3 protein: CASSGVAGGSNEQFF; J gene: TRBJ2-1; V gene: TRBV9; D gene: TRBD2; clone size: many
CDR3 DNA: TGTGCCAGCAGCTTAGTCGCTAGCGGGGCAACCTACGAGCAGTACTTC; CDR3 protein: CASSLVASGATYEQYF; J gene: TRBJ2-7; V gene: TRBV7-9; D gene: TRBD2; clone size: many
CDR3 DNA: TGCAGCGTTGTGGGGGGAGGAAGCGGGGAGCTGTTTTTT; CDR3 protein: CSVVGGGSGELFF; J gene: TRBJ2-2; V gene: TRBV29-1; D gene: .; clone size: .
CDR3 DNA: TGTGCTAGCGGATCCTCAAACTATGAGCAGTACTTC; CDR3 protein: CASGSSNYEQYF; J gene: TRBJ2-7; V gene: TRBV12-5; D gene: .; clone size: many
CDR3 DNA: TGTGCCAGCAGCCTAATAGCGGGGGGTCGGGAGACCCAGTACTTC; CDR3 protein: CASSLIAGGRETQYF; J gene: TRBJ2-5; V gene: TRBV7-2; D gene: TRBD2; clone size: .
CDR3 DNA: TGTGCCAGCAGCTGGACAGGGGGCGCAGATACGCAGTATTTT; CDR3 protein: CASSWTGGADTQYF; J gene: TRBJ2-3; V gene: TRBV7-2; D gene: TRBD1; clone size: many
CDR3 DNA: TGCGCCAGCAGCCAGAACTTCCGGGACTACTCCTACAATGAGCAGTTCTTC; CDR3 protein: CASSQNFRDYSYNEQFF; J gene: TRBJ2-1; V gene: TRBV4-3; D gene: TRBD2; clone size: many
CDR3 DNA: TGCGCCAGCAGCCTCGGGACTAGCGGGGCATTGGGGGAGACCCAGTACTTC; CDR3 protein: CASSLGTSGALGETQYF; J gene: TRBJ2-5; V gene: TRBV5-1; D gene: TRBD2; clone size: few
CDR3 DNA: TGTGCCACCAGTGATCCCTCGTATGAAAAACTGTTTTTT; CDR3 protein: CATSDPSYEKLFF; J gene: TRBJ1-4; V gene: TRBV24-1; D gene: .; clone size: .
CDR3 DNA: TGTGCCAGCAGCTTAGTAGGCGGGGGGACAGGGGGCGAGCAGTACTTC; CDR3 protein: CASSLVGGGTGGEQYF; J gene: TRBJ2-7; V gene: TRBV7-2; D gene: TRBD1; clone size: many
CDR3 DNA: TGTGCCAGCAGGACAAGGACAAGAACGTACGAGCAGTACTTC; CDR3 protein: CASRTRTRTYEQYF; J gene: TRBJ2-7; V gene: TRBV28; D gene: .; clone size: .
CDR3 DNA: TGTGCCAGCAGCCCGATGGGGTATTTTCCCCTCCACTTT; CDR3 protein: CASSPMGYFPLHF; J gene: TRBJ1-6; V gene: TRBV7-9; D gene: .; clone size: few
CDR3 DNA: TGTGCTAGTGGTTTCGGAGCTTCGAGCTCCTACGAGCAGTACTTC; CDR3 protein: CASGFGASSSYEQYF; J gene: TRBJ2-7; V gene: TRBV12-5; D gene: .; clone size: few
CDR3 DNA: TGTGCCAGCAGCTTAGCGCATAACTCAGCGGAGAACGGGTTCTTC; CDR3 protein: CASSLAHNSAENGFF; J gene: TRBJ2-1; V gene: TRBV7-9; D gene: .; clone size: .
CDR3 DNA: TGTGCCAGCAGCTTGGAGGCCGGCCGTGGTACGCAGTATTTT; CDR3 protein: CASSLEAGRGTQYF; J gene: TRBJ2-3; V gene: TRBV5-6; D gene: .; clone size: many
CDR3 DNA: TGCGCCAGCAGCCCATCCCCGTTGAAGGGTGATGGCTACACCTTC; CDR3 protein: CASSPSPLKGDGYTF; J gene: TRBJ1-2; V gene: TRBV5-1; D gene: .; clone size: .
CDR3 DNA: TGCGCCAGCAGCTTGGGCAGGATTCCTAACACCGGGGAGCTGTTTTTT; CDR3 protein: CASSLGRIPNTGELFF; J gene: TRBJ2-2; V gene: TRBV5-1; D gene: .; clone size: many
CDR3 DNA: TGTGCCACCAGCAGAGATAGGACCGAAAAACTGTTTTTT; CDR3 protein: CATSRDRTEKLFF; J gene: TRBJ1-4; V gene: TRBV15; D gene: .; clone size: many
CDR3 DNA: TGTGCCAGCAGAGACGGGACTAGCGGGGGGAAGTATACGCAGTATTTT; CDR3 protein: CASRDGTSGGKYTQYF; J gene: TRBJ2-3; V gene: TRBV6-2/TRBV6-3; D gene: TRBD2; clone size: many